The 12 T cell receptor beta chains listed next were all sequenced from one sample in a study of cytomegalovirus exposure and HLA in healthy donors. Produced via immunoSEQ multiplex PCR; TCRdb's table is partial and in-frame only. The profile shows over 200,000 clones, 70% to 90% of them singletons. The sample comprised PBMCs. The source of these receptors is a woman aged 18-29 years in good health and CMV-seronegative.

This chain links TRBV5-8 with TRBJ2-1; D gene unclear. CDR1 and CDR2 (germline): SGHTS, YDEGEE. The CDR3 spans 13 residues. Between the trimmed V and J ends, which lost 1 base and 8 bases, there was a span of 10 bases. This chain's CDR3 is CASSLWVNDEQFF. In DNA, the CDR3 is TGTGCCAGCAGCTTGTGGGTAAACGATGAGCAGTTCTTC.

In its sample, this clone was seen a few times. CDR3 bases: TGTGCCAGCAGCTTATCTGCCGGGGAGCTGTTTTTT. Translation gives CASSLSAGELFF. The V and J genes are TRBV7-9 and TRBJ2-2; unclear D gene. V lost 2 bases to trimming and J lost 6 bases, with 4 bases between them. Germline CDR1 SEHNR, CDR2 FQNEAQ (reference sequence). This CDR3 region has 12 residues.

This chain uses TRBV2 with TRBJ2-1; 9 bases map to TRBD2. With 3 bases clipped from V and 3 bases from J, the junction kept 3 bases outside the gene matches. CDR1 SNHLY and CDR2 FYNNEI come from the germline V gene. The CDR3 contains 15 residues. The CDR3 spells CASSDFSGSYNEQFF. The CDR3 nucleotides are TGTGCCAGCAGTGACTTTAGCGGGAGCTACAATGAGCAGTTCTTC.

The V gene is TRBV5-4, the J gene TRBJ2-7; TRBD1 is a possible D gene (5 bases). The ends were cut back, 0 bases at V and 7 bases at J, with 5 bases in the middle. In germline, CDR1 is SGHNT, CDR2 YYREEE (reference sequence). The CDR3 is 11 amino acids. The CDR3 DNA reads TGTGCCAGCAGCTTGGGGACAGAGCAGTACTTC. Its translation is CASSLGTEQYF.

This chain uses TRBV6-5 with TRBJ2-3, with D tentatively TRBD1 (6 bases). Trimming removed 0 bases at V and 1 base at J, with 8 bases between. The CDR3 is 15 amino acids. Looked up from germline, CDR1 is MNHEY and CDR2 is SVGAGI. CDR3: CASSYSPGGTDTQYF. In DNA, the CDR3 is TGTGCCAGCAGTTACTCCCCAGGGGGCACAGATACGCAGTATTTT.

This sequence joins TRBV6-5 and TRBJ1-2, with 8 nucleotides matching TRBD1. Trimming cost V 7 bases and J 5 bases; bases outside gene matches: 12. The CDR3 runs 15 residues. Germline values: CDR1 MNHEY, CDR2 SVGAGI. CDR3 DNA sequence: TGTGCCAGCAAAAGGGACAGGCCTTACCTGTATGGCTACACCTTC. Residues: CASKRDRPYLYGYTF.

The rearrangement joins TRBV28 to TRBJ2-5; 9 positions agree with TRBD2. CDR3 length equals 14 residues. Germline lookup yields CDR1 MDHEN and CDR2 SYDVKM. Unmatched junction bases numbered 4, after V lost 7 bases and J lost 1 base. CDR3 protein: CASTLAGSQETQYF. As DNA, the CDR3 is TGTGCCAGCACACTAGCGGGCTCCCAAGAGACCCAGTACTTC.

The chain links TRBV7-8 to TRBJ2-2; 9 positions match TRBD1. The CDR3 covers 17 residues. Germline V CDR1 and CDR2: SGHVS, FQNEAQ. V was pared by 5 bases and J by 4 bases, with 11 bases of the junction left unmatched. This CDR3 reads CASSRFGQGPSTGELFF. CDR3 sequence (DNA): TGTGCCAGCAGCCGATTCGGACAGGGGCCGAGCACCGGGGAGCTGTTTTTT.

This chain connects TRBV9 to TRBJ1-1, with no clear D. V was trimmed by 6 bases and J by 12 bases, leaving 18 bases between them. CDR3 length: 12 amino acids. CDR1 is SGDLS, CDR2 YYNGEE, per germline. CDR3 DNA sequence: TGTGCCAGCACCACACGGGAGGGAACGCCTTTCTTT. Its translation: CASTTREGTPFF.

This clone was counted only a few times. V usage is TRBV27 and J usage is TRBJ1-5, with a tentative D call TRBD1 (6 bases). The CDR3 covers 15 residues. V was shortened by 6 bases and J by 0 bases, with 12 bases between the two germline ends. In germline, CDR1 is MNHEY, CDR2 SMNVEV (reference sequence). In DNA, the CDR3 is TGTGCCAGCAGCCTACAGGGTATTAGCAATCAGCCCCAGCATTTT. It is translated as CASSLQGISNQPQHF.

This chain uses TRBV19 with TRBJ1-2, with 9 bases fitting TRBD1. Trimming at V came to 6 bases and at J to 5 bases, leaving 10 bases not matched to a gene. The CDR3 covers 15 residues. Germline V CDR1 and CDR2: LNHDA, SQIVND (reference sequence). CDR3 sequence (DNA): TGTGCCAGTAGGGACATACAGGGGGCTGAGTATGGCTACACCTTC. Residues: CASRDIQGAEYGYTF.

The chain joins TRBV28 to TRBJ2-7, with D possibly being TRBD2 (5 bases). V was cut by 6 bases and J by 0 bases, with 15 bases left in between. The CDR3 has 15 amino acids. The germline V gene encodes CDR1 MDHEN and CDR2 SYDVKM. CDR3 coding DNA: TGTGCCAGCAGCCCTGCCGGGGTCAGCTCCTACGAGCAGTACTTC. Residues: CASSPAGVSSYEQYF.